Included here is one T cell receptor beta chain sequence, with context. Its antigen is not identified. This entry is derived from a study of T cells in localized non-small cell lung cancer. Study observations and caveats: Uninvolved adjacent lung had the highest recorded T cell clonality, with tumor below it.

Clones were sequenced by immunoSEQ multiplex PCR, and TCRdb holds only the in-frame ones, with some missing. The table has about 91,000 clones, roughly 90% seen once. CDR3 length: 14 amino acids. CDR1 is LNHDA, CDR2 SQIVND, per germline (reference sequence). J lost 10 bases, V lost 7 bases, and 10 bases had no gene match. This chain links TRBV19 with TRBJ1-6; 7 bases map to TRBD1. The receptor was isolated from a man aged 40 to 70 with stage I squamous cell lung carcinoma. This sample comprised peripheral blood, obtained before any cancer treatment. The CDR3 loop reads CASTITGADSPLHF. For the CDR3, the DNA is TGTGCCAGTACCATAACAGGGGCCGACTCACCCCTCCACTTT.